This entry is about one TCR beta chain. The target antigen is unknown. The CDR3 extends over 14 amino acids. From germline, CDR1 is SGHAT and CDR2 FQNNGV. Trimming removed 5 bases from V and 2 bases from J, with 9 bases in between. From alopecia areata patients, lesional scalp punch biopsies and peripheral blood were collected. Sequencing used cDNA as its template, made by extracting RNA and reverse transcribing it. Generated by immunoSEQ multiplex PCR, the TCRdb table keeps only in-frame clones and is missing some. The sample lists under 20,000 clones, 66% occurring once. The entry originates in a study of CD8+ T cells in alopecia areata. Looking at the study overall: Those patients who were treated received oral tofacitinib, which was given at 5 to 10 mg twice daily for moderate-to-severe alopecia areata.

Study-wide findings and caveats: Researchers report lesional scalp, most notably alopecia totalis/universalis, outstripped normal scalp in clonality.

The rearrangement links TRBV11-2 to TRBJ2-2, with D hard to call. The sample in question was skin, obtained at week 0. The sequence was obtained from a human donor with alopecia areata. CDR3 nucleotide sequence: TGTGCCAGCAGCCAAAGGGCAAACACCGGGGAGCTGTTTTTT. Protein product: CASSQRANTGELFF.